These 3 T cell receptor beta chains were sequenced from one sample in a study of cytomegalovirus exposure and HLA in healthy donors. The PCR had 60 Vbeta and 13 Jbeta primers. Sequencing was performed with immunoSEQ multiplex PCR; in TCRdb, only in-frame clones are kept and a portion is missing. The sample lists about 36,000 clones; roughly three quarters were seen once. The material sequenced was PBMCs. The receptors derive from a man in his thirties or forties in good health and CMV-seronegative.

The chain has TRBV28 and TRBJ2-6, with a weak D call TRBD1 (5 bases). The CDR3 extends over 15 amino acids. V lost 3 bases, J lost 4 bases, and 10 bases lay in between. From germline, CDR1 is MDHEN and CDR2 SYDVKM. The CDR3 sequence: CASSFKGYGANVLTF. DNA for the CDR3: TGTGCCAGCAGTTTTAAGGGGTACGGGGCCAACGTCCTGACTTTC.

This chain links TRBV6-5 with TRBJ2-3; D remains unclear. Germline loops: CDR1 MNHEY, CDR2 SVGAGI. Trimming cost V 2 bases and J 8 bases, with 8 bases left between them. This CDR3 is built from 12 residues. For the CDR3, the DNA is TGTGCCAGCAGTTACCCCACCGGTACGCAGTATTTT. Translating gives CASSYPTGTQYF.

The chain recombines TRBV6-6 with TRBJ1-4; D perhaps matches TRBD1 (5 bases). The V gene's germline CDR1 is MNHNY and CDR2 SVGAGI (reference sequence). The CDR3 totals 15 residues. V was cut by 5 bases and J by 4 bases, with 14 bases left in between. The CDR3 here is CASSPTDSYNEKLFF. DNA of the CDR3: TGTGCCAGCAGTCCAACCGACAGCTATAATGAAAAACTGTTTTTT.